This TCR beta chain was profiled in a study of T cell repertoires in cytomegalovirus infection. Across the whole study: Alongside well-studied HLA-B-restricted CMV epitopes, recently identified HLA-C-restricted CMV epitopes were also used.

TCRdb reprocessed the reads with MiXCR, giving one entry per CDR3 protein. Of some 350,000 distinct CDR3 sequences in the sample, around 29% were seen once. CDR3 length: 16 residues. Trimming cost V 5 bases and J 2 bases; bases outside gene matches: 8. Germline V lookup: CDR1 SGHAT, CDR2 FQDESV (reference sequence). This clonotype was found a few times. The antigen is not known. The receptor was derived from a human donor in good health (CMV status not recorded). Some clones in this sample may be carry-over from other donors' samples. The sequencing used cultured PBMCs, collected from culture after CMV antigen stimulation. The genes are TRBV11-1 and TRBJ2-7; 11 bases align to TRBD2. This chain's CDR3 is CASSLGTSGSPYEQYF. CDR3 sequence (DNA): TGTGCCAGCAGCCTTGGGACTAGCGGCAGCCCCTACGAGCAGTACTTC.